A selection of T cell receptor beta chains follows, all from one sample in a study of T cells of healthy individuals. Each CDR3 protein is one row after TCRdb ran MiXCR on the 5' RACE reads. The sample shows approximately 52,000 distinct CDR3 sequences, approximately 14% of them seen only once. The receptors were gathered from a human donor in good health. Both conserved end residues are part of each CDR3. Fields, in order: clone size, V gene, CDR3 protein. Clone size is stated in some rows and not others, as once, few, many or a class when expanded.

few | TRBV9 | CASRPLTTGADTQYF
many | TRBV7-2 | CASSLMVAGTGELFF
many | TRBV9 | CASSVDEGTSSYEQYF
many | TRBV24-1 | CATSDSTRTGGEDTQYF
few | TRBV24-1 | CATSDRTGVQETQYF
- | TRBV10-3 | CAISESLNTEAFF
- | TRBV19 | CASRGSHQETQYF
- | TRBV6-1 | CASSEGGQPQHF
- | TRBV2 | CASSPADLGTQYF
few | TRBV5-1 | CASSLDGGSPYGYTF
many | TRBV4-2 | CASYLEGEIGQPQHF
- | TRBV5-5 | CASSLLFRTGSSDTQYF
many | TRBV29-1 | CSSWTGASYNEQFF
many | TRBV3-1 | CASSQDPAGNYGYTF
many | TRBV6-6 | CASTDSRDTQYF
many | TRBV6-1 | CASSEYQETQYF
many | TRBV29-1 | CSVGGPRTGYTF
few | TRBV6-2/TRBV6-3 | CASSLSDRGFQPQHF
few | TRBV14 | CASSQVAGPGDEQFF
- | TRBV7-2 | CASSTDAASASTDTQYF
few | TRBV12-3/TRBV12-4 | CASTLRGTDTQYF
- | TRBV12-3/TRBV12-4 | CASSPENQPLGEFF
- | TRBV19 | CASSIVGSYEQYF
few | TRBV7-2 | CASSFQTEGVGYTF
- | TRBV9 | CASSVRTSGDTQYF
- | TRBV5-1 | CASSPDSMNTGELFF
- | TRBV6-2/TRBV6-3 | CASSGLIGRNYNEQFF
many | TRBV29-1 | CSGGRGSGEAFF
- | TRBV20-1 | CSARELREGYSYEQYF
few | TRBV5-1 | CASSFLAGSGPGELFF
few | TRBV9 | CASSVGGTEAFF
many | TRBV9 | CASSVGREASYEQYF
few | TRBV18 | CASSLNRQETQYF
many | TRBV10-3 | CAIIEKGEETQYF
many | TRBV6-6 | CASSYGGAYTEAFF
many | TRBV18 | CASSMTSGGQETQYF
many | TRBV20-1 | CSALDRGLSTEAFF